A single sample gave rise to the 24 T cell receptor beta chains below, sequenced in a study of CD8+ T cells in alopecia areata. RNA was isolated and reverse transcribed to cDNA, the sequencing template. Here immunoSEQ multiplex PCR was the method, and the copy in TCRdb shows in-frame clones only, minus some. The sample carries some 180,000 clones, roughly 53% recorded once. Documented treatment: oral pan-JAK inhibitor, 5-10 mg twice daily. Sequenced material: CD8+ T cells sorted from blood, taken at week 24, from a patient treated with tofacitinib. All receptors derive from a human donor with alopecia areata.

This clone was observed a few times. V and J are TRBV29-1 and TRBJ2-7, with 9 bases aligning to TRBD1. The V segment lost 6 bases and the J segment 5 bases; nucleotides outside the gene matches: 8. The CDR3 sequence is 13 residues long. The V gene's germline CDR1 is SQVTM and CDR2 ANQGSEA. The CDR3 protein is CSVRDRGLNEQYF. CDR3 DNA: TGCAGCGTAAGAGACAGGGGGTTGAACGAGCAGTACTTC.

The gene calls are TRBV13 and TRBJ2-2; TRBD1 might be the D (5 bases). Germline values: CDR1 PRHDT, CDR2 FYEKMQ (reference sequence). V was pared by 5 bases and J by 3 bases, with 13 bases between. The length of the CDR3 is 15 residues. The CDR3 DNA reads TGTGCCAGCAGCCCGAGTAACAGGCACACCGGGGAGCTGTTTTTT. Residues: CASSPSNRHTGELFF.

The chain couples TRBV6-1 to TRBJ2-3; 12 bases line up with TRBD2. This CDR3 contains 16 residues. Losses at the gene ends were 6 bases for V and 0 bases for J; bases not matched to a gene: 4. CDR1 and CDR2 from the germline V gene are MNHNS and SASEGT. The CDR3 sequence is CASRETSGGSTDTQYF. The CDR3 coding sequence is TGTGCCAGCAGAGAAACTAGCGGGGGGAGCACAGATACGCAGTATTTT.

CDR3 bases: TGTGCCTGGAGTCAGGGGGCAGGCCGGACTGAAGCTTTCTTT. It yields the protein CAWSQGAGRTEAFF. The rearrangement links TRBV30 to TRBJ1-1; 8 nucleotides agree with TRBD1. The CDR3 contains 14 residues. After removal of 2 bases from V and 5 bases from J, the junction contained 7 bases not matched to a gene. Germline CDR1 GTSNPN, CDR2 SVGIG (reference sequence).

This chain joins TRBV5-6 and TRBJ1-2; the D is unclear. Looked up from germline, CDR1 is SGHDT and CDR2 is YYEEEE. Trimming took 4 bases from V and 0 from J, leaving 7 bases between them. The CDR3 has 13 amino acids. This chain's CDR3 is CASSPGPNYGYTF. The CDR3 coding sequence is TGTGCCAGCAGCCCCGGACCTAACTATGGCTACACCTTC.

The chain is built from TRBV2 and TRBJ2-7; 8 bases agree with TRBD1. The J segment lost 0 bases and the V segment lost 3 bases, leaving 1 base of the junction unmatched. This CDR3 region has 14 residues. The V gene's germline CDR1 is SNHLY and CDR2 FYNNEI. CDR3 amino acids: CASSDGQGSYEQYF. The CDR3 DNA reads TGTGCCAGCAGTGACGGACAGGGCTCCTACGAGCAGTACTTC.

The chain recombines TRBV5-6 with TRBJ1-2; 12 positions match TRBD1. Germline V lookup: CDR1 SGHDT, CDR2 YYEEEE. The ends lost 3 bases at V and 2 bases at J; junction bases unmatched: 11. The CDR3 has 18 residues. CDR3 coding DNA: TGTGCCAGCAGCTCTCTACCCCCCGGGACAGGGGGCAACTATGGCTACACCTTC. This translates into CASSSLPPGTGGNYGYTF.

The chain carries TRBV7-3 and TRBJ1-6, with 9 bases lining up with TRBD1. The CDR3 length is 17 residues. Looked up from germline, CDR1 is SGHTA and CDR2 is FQGTGA. The junction had 12 bases not matched to a gene; V was cut back by 4 bases and J by 8 bases. CDR3 nucleotides: TGTGCCAGCAGCTCCCTACCACCCGGGACAGGGTATTCACCCCTCCACTTT. Translation: CASSSLPPGTGYSPLHF.

The chain couples TRBV27 to TRBJ2-7, with D perhaps matching TRBD1 (5 bases). CDR1 MNHEY and CDR2 SMNVEV come from the germline V gene (reference sequence). CDR3 length equals 11 residues. V lost 4 bases, J lost 5 bases, and 6 bases lay in between. This CDR3 is CASSSGNEQYF. The CDR3 coding sequence is TGTGCCAGCAGTTCAGGGAACGAGCAGTACTTC.

Of note for this clone: Other DNA sequences of this sample code for an identical CDR3. The chain couples TRBV9 to TRBJ2-1, with D maybe TRBD2 (5 bases). The CDR3 spans 13 residues. The V gene's germline CDR1 is SGDLS and CDR2 YYNGEE. V lost 0 bases and J lost 5, with 6 bases in between. The CDR3 sequence: CASSVGGNNEQFF. The DNA of the CDR3 is TGTGCCAGCAGCGTAGGAGGGAACAATGAGCAGTTCTTC.

V usage is TRBV7-6 and J usage is TRBJ2-1; TRBD2 might be the D (6 bases). V dropped 4 bases and J dropped 0 bases, with 28 bases sitting between them. Per the germline V gene, CDR1 is SGHVS and CDR2 is FNYEAQ. This CDR3 contains 21 residues. CDR3 sequence (DNA): TGTGCCAGCAGCTCGCCTCCCACCAACAAAACCGGGACTCCCTCCTACAATGAGCAGTTCTTC. Its translation: CASSSPPTNKTGTPSYNEQFF.

The chain has TRBV11-2 and TRBJ2-3; D is possibly TRBD2 (6 bases). V was pared by 5 bases and J by 5 bases, with 8 bases between. The CDR3 is 12 residues long. Germline CDR1 and CDR2: SGHAT and FQNNGV. This CDR3 is CASSRAGDTQYF. The CDR3 nucleotides are TGTGCCAGCAGCCGAGCGGGAGATACGCAGTATTTT.

The gene calls are TRBV5-6 and TRBJ2-1; 7 bases agree with TRBD1. The CDR3 length is 15 residues. Germline-derived CDR1 and CDR2 are SGHDT and YYEEEE. Trimming cost V 0 bases and J 5 bases; bases outside gene matches: 5. CDR3 nucleotides: TGTGCCAGCAGCTTGGAGGCAGGGGGTAACAATGAGCAGTTCTTC. Translated: CASSLEAGGNNEQFF.

This clone turned up a few times. Other nucleotide sequences from this sample produce the same CDR3. The CDR3 region is CASSEVGVSTDTQYF. The CDR3 DNA is TGTGCCAGCAGTGAAGTCGGGGTGTCCACAGATACGCAGTATTTT. The V and J genes are TRBV2 and TRBJ2-3; the D gene is possibly TRBD2 (5 bases). This CDR3 region has 15 residues. V was cut by 1 base and J by 2 bases, with 10 bases left in between. Germline CDR1 SNHLY, CDR2 FYNNEI. The full variable domain, with the rest looked up from reference TRBV2 and TRBJ2-3, is EPEVTQTPSHQVTQMGQEVILRCVPISNHLYFYWYRQILGQKVEFLVSFYNNEISEKSEIFDDQFSVERPDGSNFTLKIRSTKLEDSAMYFCASSEVGVSTDTQYFGPGTRLTVL.

A single count supports this clone. The gene calls are TRBV28 and TRBJ2-7, with D perhaps given as TRBD1 or TRBD2 (5 bases each). V was pared by 6 bases and J by 2 bases, with 14 bases between. Germline V lookup: CDR1 MDHEN, CDR2 SYDVKM. The CDR3 has 14 amino acids. The CDR3 reads CASSLAGRAYEQYF. The CDR3 DNA reads as TGTGCCAGCAGCCTAGCTGGCAGGGCCTACGAGCAGTACTTC.

This chain connects TRBV14 to TRBJ1-2; D perhaps matches TRBD1 (6 bases). Trimming removed 1 base at V and 7 bases at J, with 13 bases between. The CDR3 has 14 amino acids. The germline V gene has CDR1 SGHDN and CDR2 FVKESK. CDR3 nucleotide sequence: TGTGCCAGCAGCCAAGTGTCCGGGGGGGCTGGCTACACCTTC. As protein: CASSQVSGGAGYTF. The full variable domain, rest sourced from reference TRBV14 and TRBJ1-2, is EAGVTQFPSHSVIEKGQTVTLRCDPISGHDNLYWYRRVMGKEIKFLLHFVKESKQDESGMPNNRFLAERTGGTYSTLKVQPAELEDSGVYFCASSQVSGGAGYTFGSGTRLTVV.

In this sample, this clone turned up a few times. The chain combines TRBV7-2 with TRBJ2-7; 11 positions match TRBD2. The CDR3 sequence is 15 residues long. The ends lost 2 bases at V and 2 bases at J; junction bases unmatched: 2. Germline V gene sequence: CDR1 SGHTA, CDR2 FQGNSA. Here the CDR3 DNA reads TGTGCCAGCAGCTTAATAGCGGGGGGGCCCTACGAGCAGTACTTC. Translation gives CASSLIAGGPYEQYF.

This rearrangement joins TRBV27 to TRBJ2-5; a weak D match, TRBD1 (6 bases). Per germline, CDR1 MNHEY and CDR2 SMNVEV (reference sequence). V was pared by 8 bases and J by 5 bases, with 6 bases between. The CDR3 contains 10 residues. In DNA, the CDR3 is TGTGCCAGCGGACAGGAGACCCAGTACTTC. This codes for CASGQETQYF.

CDR3 sequence reads: CSVGDPVYSYEQYF. In nucleotides, the CDR3 is TGCAGCGTTGGTGACCCAGTCTACTCCTACGAGCAGTACTTC. The chain links TRBV29-1 to TRBJ2-5, with no clear D. TRBJ2-7 explains the end of the DNA better; the J call may be wrong. Germline CDR1 SQVTM, CDR2 ANQGSEA. CDR3 length: 14 amino acids.

The CDR3 loop is CAISEAGQNSPLHF. The CDR3 DNA reads TGTGCCATCAGCGAGGCAGGGCAAAATTCACCCCTCCACTTT. This chain connects TRBV6-5 to TRBJ1-6; TRBD1 might be the D (5 bases). The CDR3 contains 14 residues. Germline CDR1 MNHEY, CDR2 SVGAGI. The ends were cut back, 10 bases at V and 7 bases at J, with 17 bases in the middle.

This clone was picked up a small number of times. The chain links TRBV7-2 to TRBJ2-7; possibly TRBD1 for D (6 bases). The CDR3 covers 14 residues. CDR1 and CDR2 (germline): SGHTA, FQGNSA. Trimming shortened V by 2 bases and J by 2 bases, and 10 bases separated the two germline ends. In nucleotides, the CDR3 is TGTGCCAGCAGCTTAACAGGGAAGGCCTACGAGCAGTACTTC. Its protein product is CASSLTGKAYEQYF.

V gene TRBV2 combines with J gene TRBJ2-7, with 8 bases aligning to TRBD2. Germline trimming cut 8 bases from V and 5 bases from J; bases unmatched to any gene: 14. The V gene's germline CDR1 is SNHLY and CDR2 FYNNEI. The CDR3 loop spans 15 amino acids. This CDR3 is CASLNGGGGIHEQYF. The DNA for the CDR3 is TGTGCCAGCCTTAACGGGGGGGGCGGAATCCACGAGCAGTACTTC.

J is TRBJ1-4 and V is TRBV30, with 8 positions matching TRBD1. CDR1 is GTSNPN, CDR2 SVGIG, per germline (reference sequence). Losses at the gene ends were 8 bases for V and 5 bases for J; bases not matched to a gene: 10. CDR3 length equals 14 residues. Written as DNA, the CDR3 is TGTGCCGTAAACCCGGGACAGGCAAATGAAAAACTGTTTTTT. This translates into CAVNPGQANEKLFF.

The chain joins TRBV7-6 to TRBJ1-2; a weak D match, TRBD1 (6 bases). There are 13 residues in the CDR3. The germline V and J ends were trimmed by 4 bases and 8 bases, with 14 bases remaining between them. Looked up from germline, CDR1 is SGHVS and CDR2 is FNYEAQ. CDR3 amino acids: CASSSGDLEGYTF. CDR3 in DNA: TGTGCCAGCAGCTCAGGGGATTTAGAGGGCTACACCTTC.